A single sample is the source of the 21 T cell receptor beta chains below, sequenced in a study of T cells in Graves' hyperthyroidism and ophthalmopathy. It was RNA transcripts that yielded the amplified TCR beta CDR3 regions. During a first-round RT-PCR of the TCR CDR3, the HTBI primer set was used. One entry per CDR3 protein results from TCRdb running MiXCR on the multiplex PCR reads. This sample has 600,000 to 650,000 distinct CDR3 sequences, with 15% to 20% found just once. The sequenced sample was blood. The receptors originated from a woman aged 25 to 39 with Graves' hyperthyroidism.

This clonotype has just a few counts. This rearrangement joins TRBV28 to TRBJ2-5; TRBD2 matches 9 bases. CDR1 is MDHEN and CDR2 is SYDVKM in the germline V gene. This CDR3 comprises 16 residues. V was pared by 1 base and J by 5 bases, with 8 bases of the junction left unmatched. The CDR3 DNA reads as TGTGCCAGCAGTTTATTAGCGGGAGCGTTTCGGGAGACCCAGTACTTC. Protein: CASSLLAGAFRETQYF.

The CDR3 region is CASSFGQTRQETQYF. The DNA of the CDR3 is TGTGCCAGCAGCTTCGGGCAGACCCGCCAAGAGACCCAGTACTTC. This chain uses TRBV7-2 with TRBJ2-5; D uncertain. V lost 3 bases and J lost 1, with 12 bases in between. The germline gives CDR1 SGHTA, CDR2 FQGNSA. CDR3 length: 15 residues.

This clonotype was seen repeatedly, ten times or more. This chain connects TRBV11-2 to TRBJ2-7; TRBD2 matches 8 bases. The germline V gene has CDR1 SGHAT and CDR2 FQNNGV. The CDR3 extends over 18 amino acids. The V and J ends lost 10 bases and 5 bases, in that order; junction bases with no gene match: 25. DNA for the CDR3: TGTGCCACCGACACCTCCGTCCCCCGCCTTCGACTAGCGCACGAGCAGTACTTC. Its translation: CATDTSVPRLRLAHEQYF.

This clonotype was counted ten times or more. The chain joins TRBV28 to TRBJ2-1; D is perhaps TRBD1 (5 bases). Trimming stripped 9 bases from V and 4 bases from J, with 10 bases between. This CDR3 has 12 amino acids. CDR1 MDHEN and CDR2 SYDVKM come from the germline V gene. The CDR3 DNA sequence: TGTGCCAGTGACAGTCGATACAATGAGCAGTTCTTC. It encodes CASDSRYNEQFF.

This clonotype occurred many times. This chain uses TRBV28 with TRBJ2-5; possible D gene TRBD2, 5 bases. From germline, CDR1 is MDHEN and CDR2 SYDVKM. Trimming shortened V by 5 bases and J by 5 bases, and 21 bases separated the two germline ends. CDR3 size: 16 residues. DNA for the CDR3: TGTGCCAGCAGTCCGCCCTCGCTAGGAGGAATCGAGACCCAGTACTTC. Translation: CASSPPSLGGIETQYF.

This clonotype was seen only once. One junction end does not reproduce the germline sequence, and a read error may be involved. CDR3 sequence reads: CASSQDSGDQETQYF. Written as DNA, the CDR3 is TGCGCCAGCAGCCAAGATTCGGGGGACCAAGAGACCCAGTACTTC. This chain links TRBV7-2 with TRBJ2-5; weak D call: TRBD2 (6 bases). The CDR3 is made up of 15 amino acids. Germline V gene data show CDR1 as SGHTA and CDR2 as FQGNSA.

V usage is TRBV3-1 and J usage is TRBJ1-6, with D possibly matching TRBD1 (6 bases). Germline V gene sequence: CDR1 LGHDT, CDR2 YNNKEL (reference sequence). Trimming left V 10 bases short and J 7 bases short, with 11 bases between. CDR3 length equals 12 residues. In DNA, the CDR3 is TGTGCCACCACAGGGACCAATTCACCCCTCCACTTT. Translated: CATTGTNSPLHF. Using reference TRBV3-1 and TRBJ1-6 for the parts outside the CDR3, the full variable domain is DTAVSQTPKYLVTQMGNDKSIKCEQNLGHDTMYWYKQDSKKFLKIMFSYNNKELIINETVPNRFSPKSPDKAHLNLHINSLELGDSAVYFCATTGTNSPLHFGNGTRLTVT.

This clonotype showed up many times. CDR3 in DNA: TGTGCCAGCTCACCACTGGAACAAGAGACCCAGTACTTC. Its protein product is CASSPLEQETQYF. V is TRBV18 and J is TRBJ2-5; the D is unclear. This CDR3 is 13 amino acids long. V was shortened by 1 base and J by 2 bases, with 5 bases between the two germline ends. Germline lookup yields CDR1 KGHSH and CDR2 LQKENI.

V is TRBV5-5 and J is TRBJ2-6; D unresolved. V was clipped by 4 bases and J by 2 bases, with 16 bases between them. CDR1 is SGHKS and CDR2 is YYEKEE in the germline V gene (reference sequence). The length of the CDR3 is 17 residues. The CDR3: CASSPEGPRPGANVLTF. The CDR3 DNA reads as TGTGCCAGCAGCCCAGAAGGGCCTAGACCTGGGGCCAACGTCCTGACTTTC.

As concerns this clonotype: This sequence may be a read error, since a much larger clone differs from it by one base. The rearrangement joins TRBV27 to TRBJ2-7; D is undetermined. CDR3 length: 13 amino acids. Looked up from germline, CDR1 is MNHEY and CDR2 is SMNVEV (reference sequence). The CDR3 region has the DNA TGTGCCGGCAGTTACCAGGAAGCCTACGAGCAGTACTTC. Translated, it gives CAGSYQEAYEQYF.

The table lists this clonotype with a few counts. V is TRBV2 and J is TRBJ1-3; no firm D call. The length of the CDR3 is 13 residues. Between the trimmed V and J ends, which lost 2 bases and 4 bases, there was a span of 6 bases. The germline gives CDR1 SNHLY, CDR2 FYNNEI. In DNA form, the CDR3 reads TGTGCCAGCAGTGAAACGGGGGGAAACACCATATATTTT. This codes for CASSETGGNTIYF.

Ten or more counts support this clonotype. The chain links TRBV12-3 or TRBV12-4 to TRBJ1-5, with TRBD1 matching 10 bases. V lost 5 bases to trimming and J lost 0 bases; unmatched junction nucleotides: 10. The CDR3 is made up of 18 amino acids. As DNA, the CDR3 is TGTGCCAGCAGTCCGGACAGGGGGGGGGGGTATAGCAATCAGCCCCAGCATTTT. Translation: CASSPDRGGGYSNQPQHF.

This clonotype turned up a few times. The J gene is TRBJ1-5, the V gene TRBV3-1; 8 bases line up with TRBD1. The V segment lost 1 base and the J segment 5 bases; nucleotides outside the gene matches: 7. Germline lookup yields CDR1 LGHDT and CDR2 YNNKEL (reference sequence). This CDR3 is 16 amino acids long. The CDR3 region is CASSQGTGGVYQPQHF. The CDR3 nucleotides are TGTGCCAGCAGCCAAGGAACAGGGGGAGTCTATCAGCCCCAGCATTTT.

This clonotype was picked up a small number of times. The rearrangement joins TRBV30 to TRBJ2-7; D might be TRBD1 (7 bases). Per the germline V gene, CDR1 is GTSNPN and CDR2 is SVGIG (reference sequence). The V end lost 2 bases, the J end lost 2 bases, and 13 bases lay between the germline ends. The CDR3 has 14 residues. The CDR3 is CAWSLQGGAYEQYF. The CDR3, as DNA: TGTGCCTGGAGTCTTCAGGGGGGAGCCTACGAGCAGTACTTC.

This clonotype was seen many times. This chain uses TRBV5-5 with TRBJ2-1, with D possibly being TRBD2 (6 bases). V dropped 2 bases and J dropped 4 bases, with 13 bases sitting between them. The CDR3 consists of 15 residues. Germline assignment: CDR1 SGHKS and CDR2 YYEKEE (reference sequence). CDR3 nucleotide sequence: TGTGCCAGCAGCTTCGTTCTAGCGACTTACAATGAGCAGTTCTTC. As protein: CASSFVLATYNEQFF.

This clonotype was recorded at least ten times. This sequence joins TRBV7-2 and TRBJ1-1; 8 bases are shared with TRBD1. Germline values: CDR1 SGHTA, CDR2 FQGNSA. The junction had 6 bases not matched to a gene; V was cut back by 2 bases and J by 4 bases. This CDR3 region has 15 residues. CDR3 residues: CASSLSQGAGTEAFF. The CDR3 DNA reads TGTGCCAGCAGCTTATCCCAGGGGGCCGGCACTGAAGCTTTCTTT. Drawing the rest from reference TRBV7-2 and TRBJ1-1, the complete variable domain is GAGVSQSPSNKVTEKGKDVELRCDPISGHTALYWYRQSLGQGLEFLIYFQGNSAPDKSGLPSDRFSAERTGGSVSTLTIQRTQQEDSAVYLCASSLSQGAGTEAFFGQGTRLTVV.

A few counts support this clonotype. The chain joins TRBV15 to TRBJ2-5; 9 bases agree with TRBD2. Unmatched junction bases numbered 21, after V lost 3 bases and J lost 13 bases. Germline V lookup: CDR1 LNHNV, CDR2 YYDKDF (reference sequence). The CDR3 has 17 residues. The CDR3 DNA reads TGTGCCACCAGCAGGGGACTAGCACCCACCGAGAGCAGCGGCCCGTACTTC. Amino acids: CATSRGLAPTESSGPYF.

This clonotype was observed at least ten times. The V call is TRBV11-2, the J call TRBJ2-7; no firm D call. The CDR3 covers 14 residues. Germline V gene data show CDR1 as SGHAT and CDR2 as FQNNGV. With 4 bases removed from V and 3 bases from J, the gap between germline ends came to 13 bases. The CDR3 here is CASSSLTRYYEQYF. The CDR3 nucleotides are TGTGCCAGCAGCTCCTTAACAAGATACTACGAGCAGTACTTC.

This clonotype was seen repeatedly, ten times or more. The chain carries TRBV11-2 and TRBJ2-7; D perhaps matches TRBD2 (5 bases). Germline V gene sequence: CDR1 SGHAT, CDR2 FQNNGV. There are 15 residues in the CDR3. Between the trimmed V and J ends, which lost 0 bases and 5 bases, there was a span of 14 bases. In nucleotides, the CDR3 is TGTGCCAGCAGCTTAGATAAGGGAGAGTTAAACGAGCAGTACTTC. Residues: CASSLDKGELNEQYF. Full variable domain (outside the CDR3, taken from reference TRBV11-2 and TRBJ2-7): EAGVAQSPRYKIIEKRQSVAFWCNPISGHATLYWYQQILGQGPKLLIQFQNNGVVDDSQLPKDRFSAERLKGVDSTLKIQPAKLEDSAVYLCASSLDKGELNEQYFGPGTRLTVT.

This rearrangement joins TRBV4-1 to TRBJ2-4; a weak D match, TRBD2 (5 bases). Germline CDR1 and CDR2: MGHRA and YSYEKL. Trimming removed 1 base at V and 3 bases at J, with 16 bases between. This CDR3 region has 17 residues. This CDR3 is CASSQVRWELGKNIQYF. For the CDR3, the DNA is TGCGCCAGCAGCCAAGTTAGGTGGGAGCTGGGCAAAAACATTCAGTACTTC.

V gene TRBV20-1 combines with J gene TRBJ1-5; the match to TRBD1 covers 7 bases. CDR1 DFQATT and CDR2 SNEGSKA come from the germline V gene (reference sequence). This CDR3 comprises 15 residues. CDR3 residues: CSATPGGAVRQPQHF. CDR3 coding DNA: TGCAGCGCGACCCCAGGGGGGGCAGTAAGGCAGCCCCAGCATTTT.